The 19 T cell receptor beta chains listed next were all sequenced from one sample in a study of shared clonotypes between healthy human individuals. Libraries were prepared by immunoSEQ multiplex PCR; TCRdb keeps only in-frame clonotypes and omits some of them. The top ten hold approximately 0.4% of the sample, which has some 2,500,000 clones, about 90% seen once. Sequencing was performed on naive CD4+ T cells from PBMCs. Subset specified: CD45RA+ positively selected. These receptor sequences come from a man between 18 and 35 years old in good health. Some clones in this sample may be carry-over from other donors' samples.

The rearrangement joins TRBV28 to TRBJ2-7; 14 nucleotides match TRBD2. V trimming: 8 bases; J trimming: 12 bases; junction bases outside the gene matches: 18. CDR3 length equals 16 residues. Germline V gene lookup returns CDR1 MDHEN and CDR2 SYDVKM. The CDR3 spells CASHEQGLAGVLPRYF. CDR3 bases: TGTGCCAGCCACGAACAGGGACTAGCGGGAGTGCTTCCTCGGTACTTC.

The J gene is TRBJ1-5, the V gene TRBV7-8; a possible D gene is TRBD1 (5 bases). Germline CDR1 reads SGHVS; CDR2 reads FQNEAQ. Trimming removed 1 base from V and 9 bases from J, with 10 bases in between. This CDR3 spans 13 amino acids. CDR3 nucleotides: TGTGCCAGCAGCTTAGGGGGGACGTGGCCCCAGCATTTT. The encoded protein is CASSLGGTWPQHF. The full variable domain, in which reference TRBV7-8 and TRBJ1-5 provide the parts outside the CDR3, is GAGVSQSPRYKVAKRGQDVALRCDPISGHVSLFWYQQALGQGPEFLTYFQNEAQLDKSGLPSDRFFAERPEGSVSTLKIQRTQQEDSAVYLCASSLGGTWPQHFGDGTRLSIL.

This clone was found a few times. This chain joins TRBV11-2 and TRBJ1-1; no definite D call. V shed 2 bases and J shed 4 bases, with 8 bases lying between them. Germline-derived CDR1 and CDR2 are SGHAT and FQNNGV. The CDR3 spans 13 residues. The CDR3 reads CASSLPGSTEAFF. CDR3 DNA: TGTGCCAGCAGCTTACCAGGTTCCACTGAAGCTTTCTTT.

This clone was counted a single time. The V and J genes are TRBV28 and TRBJ2-5, with 7 nucleotides matching TRBD1. The CDR3 contains 15 residues. The junction had 8 bases not matched to a gene; V was cut back by 4 bases and J by 3 bases. Looked up from germline, CDR1 is MDHEN and CDR2 is SYDVKM. The CDR3 region is CASSSAGTAEETQYF. CDR3 in DNA: TGTGCCAGCAGTTCCGCCGGGACAGCCGAAGAGACCCAGTACTTC.

This chain links TRBV7-3 with TRBJ2-7, with 7 bases lining up with TRBD1. The V gene end was trimmed by 1 base and the J gene end by 7 bases; junction bases not matched to a gene: 4. CDR1 and CDR2 from the germline V gene are SGHTA and FQGTGA. This CDR3 is built from 13 residues. The CDR3 region is CASSLRDSREQYF. DNA of the CDR3: TGTGCCAGCAGCTTAAGGGACAGTCGGGAGCAGTACTTC.

The chain employs TRBV6-1 and TRBJ2-5; D not certain. V was cut by 6 bases and J by 4 bases, with 12 bases left in between. Germline assignment: CDR1 MNHNS and CDR2 SASEGT. This CDR3 has 13 residues. CDR3 sequence (DNA): TGTGCCAGCAGGGTTGGTAGAATAGAGACCCAGTACTTC. Its translation is CASRVGRIETQYF.

In this sample, this clone turned up once. The V and J genes are TRBV11-2 and TRBJ1-1; D call uncertain. Between the trimmed V and J ends, which lost 4 bases and 1 base, there was a span of 13 bases. This CDR3 has 15 amino acids. Germline CDR1 is SGHAT and CDR2 is FQNNGV. The CDR3 bases are TGTGCCAGCAGCTCCTCCCGGACGGGGAACACTGAAGCTTTCTTT. This codes for CASSSSRTGNTEAFF.

The CDR3 DNA follows: TGTGCCAGCAGACCTCAAGGGGGCCGGGAGACCCAGTACTTC. Protein product: CASRPQGGRETQYF. This chain joins TRBV28 and TRBJ2-5; TRBD1 matches 7 bases. V shed 6 bases and J 5 bases; nucleotides not matched to a gene: 9. Germline CDR1 is MDHEN and CDR2 is SYDVKM. This CDR3 has 14 residues.

This chain's CDR3 is CASSLQDLRYQETQYF. The CDR3 DNA reads TGTGCCAGCAGCTTACAGGACCTGAGGTACCAAGAGACCCAGTACTTC. This chain uses TRBV5-4 with TRBJ2-5, with D tentatively TRBD1 (5 bases). CDR1 is SGHNT and CDR2 is YYREEE in the germline V gene (reference sequence). The CDR3 extends over 16 amino acids. V lost 2 bases and J lost 0, with 14 bases in between. The full variable domain, its missing parts supplied by reference TRBV5-4 and TRBJ2-5, is ETGVTQSPTHLIKTRGQQVTLRCSSQSGHNTVSWYQQALGQGPQFIFQYYREEENGRGNFPPRFSGLQFPNYSSELNVNALELDDSALYLCASSLQDLRYQETQYFGPGTRLLVL.

The V and J genes are TRBV14 and TRBJ1-1; the D gene is possibly TRBD1 (5 bases). V was shortened by 0 bases and J by 7 bases, with 12 bases between the two germline ends. Germline loops: CDR1 SGHDN, CDR2 FVKESK. The CDR3 has 14 residues. The CDR3 region is CASSQDWGEDEAFF. CDR3 sequence (DNA): TGTGCCAGCAGCCAAGACTGGGGGGAAGATGAAGCTTTCTTT.

The CDR3 reads CASSLEPSGGYNEQFF. CDR3 nucleotide sequence: TGTGCCAGCAGCTTAGAGCCTAGCGGAGGATACAATGAGCAGTTCTTC. The chain is built from TRBV7-6 and TRBJ2-1; 7 bases align to TRBD2. From germline, CDR1 is SGHVS and CDR2 FNYEAQ. The junction had 7 bases not matched to a gene; V was cut back by 1 base and J by 4 bases. The CDR3 consists of 16 residues.

The chain recombines TRBV11-2 with TRBJ2-3; TRBD2 might be the D (6 bases). CDR3 size: 15 residues. CDR1 and CDR2 (germline): SGHAT, FQNNGV. V was trimmed by 1 base and J by 1 base, leaving 9 bases between them. CDR3 residues: CASSLAREGTDTQYF. CDR3 bases: TGTGCCAGCAGCTTAGCCAGGGAGGGCACAGATACGCAGTATTTT. Combining the CDR3 with reference TRBV11-2 and TRBJ2-3 gives the whole variable domain EAGVAQSPRYKIIEKRQSVAFWCNPISGHATLYWYQQILGQGPKLLIQFQNNGVVDDSQLPKDRFSAERLKGVDSTLKIQPAKLEDSAVYLCASSLAREGTDTQYFGPGTRLTVL.

This sequence joins TRBV5-1 and TRBJ1-2; TRBD1 aligns across 8 bases. Losses at the gene ends were 0 bases for V and 6 bases for J; bases not matched to a gene: 10. The CDR3 loop spans 16 amino acids. In germline, CDR1 is SGHRS, CDR2 YFSETQ. CDR3 amino acids: CASSLAPQGAVDGYTF. The CDR3 coding sequence is TGCGCCAGCAGCTTGGCCCCCCAGGGGGCAGTCGATGGCTACACCTTC.

The gene calls are TRBV11-3 and TRBJ2-1, with TRBD2 identical over 10 bases. Trimming removed 3 bases from V and 4 bases from J; junction bases left unmatched: 3. The CDR3 has 15 amino acids. Germline V gene sequence: CDR1 SGHNT, CDR2 YENEEA. The CDR3: CASSFSGGLYNEQFF. The DNA for the CDR3 is TGTGCCAGCAGCTTTAGCGGGGGGCTATACAATGAGCAGTTCTTC.

A remark on this clone: This sample also contains other DNA sequences that code for the same CDR3. The V and J genes are TRBV7-2 and TRBJ2-7; no definite D call. The CDR3 runs to 14 residues. Germline V gene sequence: CDR1 SGHTA, CDR2 FQGNSA. V lost 3 bases to trimming and J lost 2 bases, with 11 bases between them. Written as DNA, the CDR3 is TGTGCCAGCAGCTTGGGTACGAGCCCCTACGAGCAGTACTTC. Amino acid sequence: CASSLGTSPYEQYF. Together with reference TRBV7-2 and TRBJ2-7, the CDR3 gives the full variable domain: GAGVSQSPSNKVTEKGKDVELRCDPISGHTALYWYRQSLGQGLEFLIYFQGNSAPDKSGLPSDRFSAERTGGSVSTLTIQRTQQEDSAVYLCASSLGTSPYEQYFGPGTRLTVT.

V gene TRBV7-3 combines with J gene TRBJ2-2; possibly TRBD2 for D (5 bases). The CDR3 consists of 16 residues. The V end was cut by 1 base, the J end by 5 bases, with 14 bases between. CDR1 is SGHTA, CDR2 FQGTGA, per germline. The CDR3 nucleotides read TGTGCCAGCAGCTTAATTCCGGGGTTGGGGACCGGGGAGCTGTTTTTT. This encodes CASSLIPGLGTGELFF.

The chain employs TRBV6-1 and TRBJ2-1; no clear D gene. The germline V gene has CDR1 MNHNS and CDR2 SASEGT. Between the trimmed V and J ends, which lost 5 bases and 7 bases, there was a span of 9 bases. This CDR3 spans 12 amino acids. The CDR3 sequence is CASSQDSNEQFF. In nucleotides, the CDR3 is TGTGCCAGCAGTCAAGATAGTAATGAGCAGTTCTTC.

The V call is TRBV29-1, the J call TRBJ1-2; D might be TRBD1 (5 bases). Germline V lookup: CDR1 SQVTM, CDR2 ANQGSEA. The CDR3 runs to 14 residues. V was shortened by 7 bases and J by 8 bases, with 23 bases between the two germline ends. CDR3 loop: CSATPGPLEGGYTF. The CDR3 coding sequence is TGCAGCGCCACTCCGGGACCTCTCGAGGGCGGCTACACCTTC.

This chain connects TRBV19 to TRBJ1-3, with D perhaps TRBD1 (5 bases). CDR3 length equals 15 residues. CDR1 and CDR2 (germline): LNHDA, SQIVND (reference sequence). Trimming stripped 4 bases from V and 1 base from J, with 11 bases between. This chain's CDR3 is CASSTGFSSGNTIYF. In DNA form, the CDR3 reads TGTGCCAGTAGTACAGGGTTTTCTTCTGGAAACACCATATATTTT. Variable domain in full (rest from reference TRBV19 and TRBJ1-3): DGGITQSPKYLFRKEGQNVTLSCEQNLNHDAMYWYRQDPGQGLRLIYYSQIVNDFQKGDIAEGYSVSREKKESFPLTVTSAQKNPTAFYLCASSTGFSSGNTIYFGEGSWLTVV.